The 24 T cell receptor beta chains listed next were all sequenced from one sample in a study of T cell changes during pregnancy in multiple sclerosis. Profiled with immunoSEQ multiplex PCR; TCRdb holds only in-frame clones, not every one. The sample has about 44,000 clones, over 85% seen once; the top ten hold about 0.73%. Sequenced here: CD4+ T cells from peripheral blood mononuclear cells, sampled in the first trimester of pregnancy. The origin of the receptors is a female donor with multiple sclerosis, enrolled in a pregnancy study.

This clone showed up just a few times. The chain joins TRBV25-1 to TRBJ2-6; the match to TRBD1 covers 11 bases. Germline V gene sequence: CDR1 MGHDK, CDR2 SYGVNS. The J segment lost 0 bases and the V segment lost 5 bases, leaving 3 bases of the junction unmatched. CDR3 length equals 17 residues. Written as DNA, the CDR3 is TGTGCCAGCAGTCTCGGGACAGGGGGCTCTGGGGCCAACGTCCTGACTTTC. Protein product: CASSLGTGGSGANVLTF.

The chain couples TRBV7-4 to TRBJ2-1; 8 bases agree with TRBD2. The germline V gene has CDR1 SGHVT and CDR2 SQSDAQ. V dropped 7 bases and J dropped 15; count of bases not matched to a gene: 14. This CDR3 is built from 13 residues. The CDR3 protein is CASNRPVGTRGFF. Here the CDR3 DNA reads TGTGCCAGCAACCGCCCTGTGGGGACTAGGGGGTTCTTC.

Only one count was recorded for this clone. The chain uses TRBV23-1 and TRBJ1-2, with 11 bases aligning to TRBD1. TRBV23-1 is marked as an open reading frame, function uncertain. V lost 6 bases to trimming and J lost 6 bases; unmatched junction nucleotides: 6. The CDR3 loop spans 14 amino acids. Here the CDR3 reads CASSRGQGADGYTF. The DNA for the CDR3 is TGCGCCAGCAGCCGAGGACAGGGGGCAGATGGCTACACCTTC.

V usage is TRBV11-2 and J usage is TRBJ2-7, with TRBD1 identical over 9 bases. The ends lost 6 bases at V and 1 base at J; junction bases unmatched: 10. From germline, CDR1 is SGHAT and CDR2 FQNNGV. This CDR3 comprises 16 residues. CDR3 loop: CASSQVGGTGSYEQYF. The CDR3 nucleotides are TGTGCCAGCAGTCAGGTGGGAGGGACAGGGTCCTACGAGCAGTACTTC.

The rearrangement joins TRBV4-1 to TRBJ2-7, with 11 bases matching TRBD2. Losses at the gene ends were 1 base for V and 2 bases for J; bases not matched to a gene: 1. Per germline, CDR1 MGHRA and CDR2 YSYEKL. CDR3 size: 15 residues. The CDR3 nucleotides are TGCGCCAGCAGCCAAGGACTAGCGGGAACCTACGAGCAGTACTTC. Translation gives CASSQGLAGTYEQYF.

The chain employs TRBV7-2 and TRBJ2-5, with a tentative D call TRBD2 (6 bases). Germline V CDR1 and CDR2: SGHTA, FQGNSA. Trimming shortened V by 2 bases and J by 1 base, and 11 bases separated the two germline ends. The CDR3 covers 15 residues. The CDR3 spells CASSLTGALQETQYF. In nucleotides, the CDR3 is TGTGCCAGCAGCTTAACGGGAGCGCTCCAAGAGACCCAGTACTTC.

The chain recombines TRBV7-9 with TRBJ1-2, with 7 bases aligning to TRBD1. CDR3 length: 14 amino acids. With V trimmed by 0 bases and J by 8 bases, 6 bases remained unmatched. Germline CDR1 SEHNR, CDR2 FQNEAQ (reference sequence). The CDR3, as DNA: TGTGCCAGCAGCTTAGCAGGGGGCGATGAGGGCTACACCTTC. Residues: CASSLAGGDEGYTF.

CDR3 DNA: TGTGCCAGCAGCCAAGATCTAGGGGGAGAGACCCAGTACTTC. Translated, it gives CASSQDLGGETQYF. The rearrangement uses TRBV4-2 and TRBJ2-5; D possibly corresponds to TRBD1 (6 bases). V was shortened by 0 bases and J by 4 bases, with 9 bases between the two germline ends. The CDR3 has 14 amino acids. Per the germline V gene, CDR1 is LGHNA and CDR2 is YNFKEQ.

The chain has TRBV19 and TRBJ1-5; a possible D gene is TRBD1 (5 bases). The length of the CDR3 is 19 residues. Trimming took 3 bases from V and 0 from J, leaving 21 bases between them. Germline CDR1 is LNHDA and CDR2 is SQIVND (reference sequence). Here the CDR3 DNA reads TGTGCCAGTAGTATGGAGTCTTTAAGGCAGGGCTATAGCAATCAGCCCCAGCATTTT. Translation gives CASSMESLRQGYSNQPQHF.

This clone has only a few counts. The rearrangement uses TRBV2 and TRBJ2-3; 11 nucleotides align to TRBD2. Germline V gives CDR1 SNHLY, CDR2 FYNNEI. The CDR3 sequence is 15 residues long. Trimming removed 5 bases from V and 0 bases from J; junction bases left unmatched: 1. CDR3 in amino acids: CASSRLAGSTDTQYF. The CDR3 DNA is TGTGCCAGCAGTAGACTAGCGGGAAGCACAGATACGCAGTATTTT.

The chain recombines TRBV28 with TRBJ2-7; D possibly corresponds to TRBD2 (7 bases). The V end was cut by 8 bases, the J end by 7 bases, with 18 bases between. This CDR3 is 13 amino acids long. Germline assignment: CDR1 MDHEN and CDR2 SYDVKM. This CDR3 reads CASAISRGAEQYF. The CDR3 region has the DNA TGTGCCAGCGCCATAAGCCGGGGGGCGGAGCAGTACTTC.

The gene calls are TRBV11-2 and TRBJ2-7, with 7 bases identical to TRBD2. The CDR3 sequence is 15 residues long. Germline V gives CDR1 SGHAT, CDR2 FQNNGV. Losses at the gene ends were 3 bases for V and 2 bases for J; bases not matched to a gene: 7. CDR3 DNA: TGTGCCAGCAGCTTTCTCGTGGGAGGGACCTACGAGCAGTACTTC. It is translated as CASSFLVGGTYEQYF.

The rearrangement uses TRBV4-1 and TRBJ1-3; TRBD1 is a possible D gene (5 bases). Trimming left V 2 bases short and J 0 bases short, with 17 bases between. The CDR3 runs to 18 residues. Looked up from germline, CDR1 is MGHRA and CDR2 is YSYEKL. CDR3 sequence (DNA): TGCGCCAGCAGCCAATATGCGGTCGGGGGATTCTCTGGAAACACCATATATTTT. Translating gives CASSQYAVGGFSGNTIYF.

The rearrangement links TRBV5-1 to TRBJ1-4, with 7 bases lining up with TRBD1. CDR1 is SGHRS and CDR2 is YFSETQ in the germline V gene. This CDR3 spans 14 amino acids. The V gene end was trimmed by 4 bases and the J gene end by 7 bases; junction bases not matched to a gene: 7. The CDR3 DNA sequence: TGCGCCAGCAGCCCGGGACAGTCGAGTGAAAAACTGTTTTTT. Its protein is CASSPGQSSEKLFF.

V and J are TRBV19 and TRBJ1-3, with no clear D. V dropped 7 bases and J dropped 0 bases, with 10 bases sitting between them. The CDR3 runs to 14 residues. Germline values: CDR1 LNHDA, CDR2 SQIVND (reference sequence). The CDR3 coding sequence is TGTGCCAGTATGTCGGCGGGCTCTGGAAACACCATATATTTT. Translation gives CASMSAGSGNTIYF.

The chain joins TRBV7-9 to TRBJ2-2, with D unresolved. The germline V gene has CDR1 SEHNR and CDR2 FQNEAQ (reference sequence). The CDR3 runs 12 residues. V gave up 3 bases and J gave up 7 bases, with 6 bases separating them. This chain's CDR3 is CASSLSVGELFF. Written as DNA, the CDR3 is TGTGCCAGCAGCTTGTCGGTCGGGGAGCTGTTTTTT. The complete variable domain, with remaining parts taken from reference TRBV7-9 and TRBJ2-2, reads DTGVSQNPRHKITKRGQNVTFRCDPISEHNRLYWYRQTLGQGPEFLTYFQNEAQLEKSRLLSDRFSAERPKGSFSTLEIQRTEQGDSAMYLCASSLSVGELFFGEGSRLTVL.

The genes are TRBV28 and TRBJ2-7; tentatively, D is TRBD1 (6 bases). The CDR3 sequence is 13 residues long. CDR1 is MDHEN, CDR2 SYDVKM, per germline. V shed 8 bases and J shed 1 base, with 12 bases lying between them. The CDR3 is CASAETGSYEQYF. Written as DNA, the CDR3 is TGTGCCAGCGCTGAAACAGGGTCCTACGAGCAGTACTTC.

V and J are TRBV7-9 and TRBJ2-7; 8 bases are shared with TRBD1. There are 15 residues in the CDR3. J gave up 2 bases and V 1 base, and 4 bases lay outside the gene matches. Germline V gene lookup returns CDR1 SEHNR and CDR2 FQNEAQ (reference sequence). CDR3 in amino acids: CASSLEQGAAYEQYF. The CDR3 DNA follows: TGTGCCAGCAGCTTAGAGCAGGGGGCGGCCTACGAGCAGTACTTC.

This chain links TRBV9 with TRBJ2-2; 7 bases agree with TRBD1. This CDR3 is built from 16 residues. CDR1 is SGDLS, CDR2 YYNGEE, per germline. Trimming removed 0 bases from V and 4 bases from J; junction bases left unmatched: 6. CDR3 sequence: CASSVGPSGGTGELFF. The CDR3 DNA reads as TGTGCCAGCAGCGTAGGCCCCTCAGGGGGCACCGGGGAGCTGTTTTTT.

The chain uses TRBV5-4 and TRBJ2-1; maybe TRBD2 (5 bases). This CDR3 spans 14 amino acids. The germline V and J ends were trimmed by 0 bases and 7 bases, with 11 bases remaining between them. Germline lookup yields CDR1 SGHNT and CDR2 YYREEE (reference sequence). The CDR3 nucleotides read TGTGCCAGCAGCTTGGTACTAGAAGGTAATGAGCAGTTCTTC. Protein: CASSLVLEGNEQFF.

V is TRBV5-4 and J is TRBJ2-7; 10 nucleotides line up with TRBD2. Germline trimming cut 3 bases from V and 3 bases from J; bases unmatched to any gene: 6. Germline V gene lookup returns CDR1 SGHNT and CDR2 YYREEE (reference sequence). This CDR3 comprises 15 residues. CDR3 region: CASSYGTSVLYEQYF. CDR3 DNA sequence: TGTGCCAGCAGCTACGGGACTAGCGTTCTCTACGAGCAGTACTTC.

CDR3 sequence (DNA): TGTGCCAGCAGAGACATAGCGGAGACCCAGTACTTC. Its protein is CASRDIAETQYF. The J gene is TRBJ2-5, the V gene TRBV6-5, with D possibly TRBD2 on 5 matching bases. The CDR3 runs 12 residues. CDR1 and CDR2 (germline): MNHEY, SVGAGI. V was trimmed by 6 bases and J by 5 bases, leaving 10 bases between them.

The chain couples TRBV5-4 to TRBJ2-7, with 7 bases matching TRBD1. The CDR3 spans 16 residues. CDR1 SGHNT and CDR2 YYREEE come from the germline V gene (reference sequence). V lost 5 bases and J lost 3; bases outside the gene matches: 14. The CDR3 region has the DNA TGTGCCAGCAGTTTGAGCGGACAGGTACCTTTCTACGAGCAGTACTTC. Residues: CASSLSGQVPFYEQYF. The whole variable domain, remainder taken from reference TRBV5-4 and TRBJ2-7, is ETGVTQSPTHLIKTRGQQVTLRCSSQSGHNTVSWYQQALGQGPQFIFQYYREEENGRGNFPPRFSGLQFPNYSSELNVNALELDDSALYLCASSLSGQVPFYEQYFGPGTRLTVT.

The chain uses TRBV10-3 and TRBJ1-1; perhaps TRBD1 as D (6 bases). The CDR3 has 13 residues. Germline V gives CDR1 ENHRY, CDR2 SYGVKD. Trimming took off 3 bases at V and 6 bases at J, with 11 bases between the two ends. The CDR3 spells CAISEGGTAEAFF. The CDR3 DNA reads as TGTGCCATCAGTGAAGGGGGAACAGCTGAAGCTTTCTTT.